This TCR beta chain was recorded in a study of human versus mouse CDR3 diversity and MHC coevolution. Study-wide findings and caveats: Clonal inequality was lowest in most of the three human donors.

A remark on this clone: Its antigen is as yet unknown.

TCRdb's copy holds only in-frame clones and misses some; the assay was immunoSEQ multiplex PCR. Among 50,000 to 70,000 clones listed, roughly 93% were seen once. CDR3 length: 13 amino acids. The V gene's germline CDR1 is SNHLY and CDR2 FYNNEI. V trimming: 5 bases; J trimming: 7 bases; junction bases outside the gene matches: 4. The chain joins TRBV2 to TRBJ2-2, with 7 bases fitting TRBD2. The sequencing sample was made of naive CD4+ T cells from blood. Subset denoted: CD45RO-negative CD62L-positive naive CD4 T cells. The clonotype originates from a person in their sixties or seventies in good health. The CDR3: CASSIGGGGELFF. In nucleotides, the CDR3 is TGTGCCAGCAGTATTGGGGGGGGCGGGGAGCTGTTTTTT.